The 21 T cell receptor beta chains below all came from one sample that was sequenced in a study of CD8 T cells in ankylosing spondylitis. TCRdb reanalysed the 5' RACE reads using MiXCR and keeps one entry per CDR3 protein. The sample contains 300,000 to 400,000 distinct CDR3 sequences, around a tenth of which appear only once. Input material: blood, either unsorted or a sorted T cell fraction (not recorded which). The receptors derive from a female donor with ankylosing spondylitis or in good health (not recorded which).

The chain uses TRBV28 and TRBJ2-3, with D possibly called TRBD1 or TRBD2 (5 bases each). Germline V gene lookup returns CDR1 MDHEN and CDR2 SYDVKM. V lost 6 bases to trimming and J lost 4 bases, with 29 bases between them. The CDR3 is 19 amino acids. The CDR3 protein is CASSHRPPGTGGLSDTQYF. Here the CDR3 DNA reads TGTGCCAGCAGCCATAGACCCCCGGGGACGGGTGGGTTGTCAGATACGCAGTATTTT.

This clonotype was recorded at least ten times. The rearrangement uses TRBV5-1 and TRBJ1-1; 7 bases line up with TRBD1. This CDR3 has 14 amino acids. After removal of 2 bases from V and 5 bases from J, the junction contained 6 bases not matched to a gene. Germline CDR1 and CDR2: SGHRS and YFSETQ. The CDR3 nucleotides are TGCGCCAGCAGCTTAAGGCAGGGGGATACTGAAGCTTTCTTT. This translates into CASSLRQGDTEAFF. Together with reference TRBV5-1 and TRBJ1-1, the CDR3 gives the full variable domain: KAGVTQTPRYLIKTRGQQVTLSCSPISGHRSVSWYQQTPGQGLQFLFEYFSETQRNKGNFPGRFSGRQFSNSRSEMNVSTLELGDSALYLCASSLRQGDTEAFFGQGTRLTVV.

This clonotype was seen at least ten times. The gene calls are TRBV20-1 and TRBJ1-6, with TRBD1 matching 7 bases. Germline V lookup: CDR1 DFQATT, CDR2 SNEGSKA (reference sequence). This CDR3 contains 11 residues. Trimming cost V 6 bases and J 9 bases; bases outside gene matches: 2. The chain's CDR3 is CSATGISPLHF. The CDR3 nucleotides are TGCAGTGCGACAGGGATTTCACCCCTCCACTTT.

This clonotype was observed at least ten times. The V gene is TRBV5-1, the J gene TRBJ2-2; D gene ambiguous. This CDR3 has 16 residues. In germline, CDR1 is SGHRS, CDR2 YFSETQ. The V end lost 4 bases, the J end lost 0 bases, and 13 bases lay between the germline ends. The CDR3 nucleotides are TGCGCCAGCAGCCCAACCGGCAGTACGAACACCGGGGAGCTGTTTTTT. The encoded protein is CASSPTGSTNTGELFF.

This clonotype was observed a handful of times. Here the CDR3 reads CASSSTGFNEQYF. In nucleotides, the CDR3 is TGTGCCAGCAGTTCGACAGGGTTCAACGAGCAGTACTTC. This chain uses TRBV12-3 or TRBV12-4 with TRBJ2-7; TRBD1 matches at 7 bases. J was trimmed by 5 bases and V by 4 bases; bases with no gene match: 5. The CDR3 is 13 residues long.

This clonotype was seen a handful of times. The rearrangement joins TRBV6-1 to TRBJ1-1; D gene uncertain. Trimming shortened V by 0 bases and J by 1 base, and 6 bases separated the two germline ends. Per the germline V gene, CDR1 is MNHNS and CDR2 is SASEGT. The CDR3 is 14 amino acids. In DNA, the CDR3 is TGTGCCAGCAGTGAAGCGGAGGGGAACACTGAAGCTTTCTTT. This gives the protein CASSEAEGNTEAFF.

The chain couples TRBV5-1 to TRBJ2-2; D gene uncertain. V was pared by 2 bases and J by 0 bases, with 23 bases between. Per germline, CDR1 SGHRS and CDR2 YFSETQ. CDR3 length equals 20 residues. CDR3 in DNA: TGCGCCAGCAGCTTTCGCCCCAACACAGCCACCACTTCGAACACCGGGGAGCTGTTTTTT. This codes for CASSFRPNTATTSNTGELFF.

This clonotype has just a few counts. The chain's CDR3 is CASTLTVTNYGYTF. In DNA, the CDR3 is TGTGCCAGCACCCTGACAGTGACCAACTATGGCTACACCTTC. The chain uses TRBV5-5 and TRBJ1-2, with D possibly TRBD1 on 5 matching bases. The CDR3 extends over 14 amino acids. Germline lookup yields CDR1 SGHKS and CDR2 YYEKEE (reference sequence). Trimming pared 6 bases from V and 2 bases from J, leaving 14 bases between.

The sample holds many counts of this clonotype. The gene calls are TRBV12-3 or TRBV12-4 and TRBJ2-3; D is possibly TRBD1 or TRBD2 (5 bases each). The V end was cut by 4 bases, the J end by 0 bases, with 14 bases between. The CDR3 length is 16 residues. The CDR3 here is CASSSPGPTSTDTQYF. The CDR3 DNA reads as TGTGCCAGCAGTTCTCCGGGACCCACTAGCACAGATACGCAGTATTTT.

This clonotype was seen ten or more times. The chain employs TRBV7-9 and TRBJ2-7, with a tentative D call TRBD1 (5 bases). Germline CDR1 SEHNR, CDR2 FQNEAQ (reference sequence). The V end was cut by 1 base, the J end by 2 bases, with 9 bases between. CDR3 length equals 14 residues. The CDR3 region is CASSLGQIPYEQYF. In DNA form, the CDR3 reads TGTGCCAGCAGCTTAGGACAGATACCCTACGAGCAGTACTTC. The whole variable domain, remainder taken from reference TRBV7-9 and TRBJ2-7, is DTGVSQNPRHKITKRGQNVTFRCDPISEHNRLYWYRQTLGQGPEFLTYFQNEAQLEKSRLLSDRFSAERPKGSFSTLEIQRTEQGDSAMYLCASSLGQIPYEQYFGPGTRLTVT.

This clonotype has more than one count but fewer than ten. The CDR3 is CASSPLGAGDRSNTQYF. The CDR3 region has the DNA TGCGCCAGCAGCCCTCTTGGAGCGGGGGATAGAAGTAATACGCAGTATTTT. V is TRBV4-1 and J is TRBJ2-3; 8 bases align to TRBD2. This CDR3 has 17 amino acids. CDR1 and CDR2 (germline): MGHRA, YSYEKL. Losses at the gene ends were 4 bases for V and 7 bases for J; bases not matched to a gene: 16.

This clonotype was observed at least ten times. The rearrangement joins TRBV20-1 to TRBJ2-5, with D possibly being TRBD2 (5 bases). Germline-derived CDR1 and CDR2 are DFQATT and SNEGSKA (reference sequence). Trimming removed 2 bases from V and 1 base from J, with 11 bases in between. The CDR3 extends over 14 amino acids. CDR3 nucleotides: TGCAGTGCTAGAAGCGGCCTTTTCCAAGAGACCCAGTACTTC. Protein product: CSARSGLFQETQYF.

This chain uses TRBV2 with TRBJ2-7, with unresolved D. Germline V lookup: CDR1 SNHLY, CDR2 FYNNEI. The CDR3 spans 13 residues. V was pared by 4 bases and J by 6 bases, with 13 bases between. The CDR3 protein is CASSGYLRGEQYF. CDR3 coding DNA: TGTGCCAGCAGTGGGTACTTACGCGGCGAGCAGTACTTC.

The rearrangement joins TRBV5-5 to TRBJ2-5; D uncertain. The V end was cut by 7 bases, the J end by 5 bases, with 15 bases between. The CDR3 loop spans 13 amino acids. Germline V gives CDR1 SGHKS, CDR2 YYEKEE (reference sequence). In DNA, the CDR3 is TGTGCCAGCGGACCCATTCTCGGGGAGACCCAGTACTTC. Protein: CASGPILGETQYF.

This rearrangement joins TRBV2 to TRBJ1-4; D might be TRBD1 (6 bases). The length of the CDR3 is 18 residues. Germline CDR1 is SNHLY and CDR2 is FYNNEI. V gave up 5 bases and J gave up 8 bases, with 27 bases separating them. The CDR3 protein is CASSQQGFSGVIGEKLFF. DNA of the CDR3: TGTGCCAGCAGTCAACAGGGATTTTCGGGTGTAATAGGCGAAAAACTGTTTTTT.

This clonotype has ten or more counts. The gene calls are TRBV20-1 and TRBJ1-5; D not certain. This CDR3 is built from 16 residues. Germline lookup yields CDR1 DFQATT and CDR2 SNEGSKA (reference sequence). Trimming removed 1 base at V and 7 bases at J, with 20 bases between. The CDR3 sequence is CSARGEMAWSGQPQHF. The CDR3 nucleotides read TGCAGTGCTAGAGGGGAAATGGCCTGGTCGGGACAGCCCCAGCATTTT.

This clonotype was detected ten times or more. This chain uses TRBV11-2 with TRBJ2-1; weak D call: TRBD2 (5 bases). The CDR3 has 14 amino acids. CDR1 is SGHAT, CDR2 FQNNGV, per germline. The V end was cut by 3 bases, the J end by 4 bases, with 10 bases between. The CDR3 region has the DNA TGTGCCAGCAGCTTCGCAGCGGCTTACAATGAGCAGTTCTTC. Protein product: CASSFAAAYNEQFF.

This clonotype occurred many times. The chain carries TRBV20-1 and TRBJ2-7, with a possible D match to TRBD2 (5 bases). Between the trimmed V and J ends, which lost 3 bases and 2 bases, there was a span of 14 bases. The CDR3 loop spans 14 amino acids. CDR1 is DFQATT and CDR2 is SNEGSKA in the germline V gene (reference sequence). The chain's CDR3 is CSASVERFPYEQYF. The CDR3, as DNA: TGCAGTGCTAGCGTAGAGCGGTTCCCCTACGAGCAGTACTTC.

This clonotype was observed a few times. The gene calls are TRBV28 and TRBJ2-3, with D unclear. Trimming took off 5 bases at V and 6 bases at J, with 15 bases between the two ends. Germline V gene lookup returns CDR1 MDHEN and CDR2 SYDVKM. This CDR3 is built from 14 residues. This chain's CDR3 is CASSEPQGRDTQYF. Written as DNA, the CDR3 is TGTGCCAGCAGTGAGCCCCAAGGGCGGGATACGCAGTATTTT.

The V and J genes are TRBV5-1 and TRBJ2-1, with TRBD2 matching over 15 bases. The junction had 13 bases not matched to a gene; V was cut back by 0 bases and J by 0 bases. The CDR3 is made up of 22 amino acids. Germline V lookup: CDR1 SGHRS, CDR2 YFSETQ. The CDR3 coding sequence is TGCGCCAGCAGCTTGGCATTCAACGGGACTAGCGGGAGGAAGAGCTCCTACAATGAGCAGTTCTTC. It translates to CASSLAFNGTSGRKSSYNEQFF.

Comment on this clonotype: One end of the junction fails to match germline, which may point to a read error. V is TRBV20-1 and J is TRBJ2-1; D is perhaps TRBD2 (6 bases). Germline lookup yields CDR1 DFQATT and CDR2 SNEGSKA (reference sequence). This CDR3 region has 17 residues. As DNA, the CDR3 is TGCTGTGCTAGAGATTTTCAAGCGGGCCCCCGGGACAATGAGCAGTTCTTC. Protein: CCARDFQAGPRDNEQFF.